The 16 T cell receptor beta chains below all came from one sample that was sequenced in a study of a mutant IDH1 vaccine in newly diagnosed glioma. Their antigen targets remain unknown. The time point here: week 5, during vaccination. Doses comprised 300 ug of mutant IDH1 20-mer peptide each, plus topical imiquimod. Assay used: immunoSEQ multiplex PCR; TCRdb lists only in-frame clones, some missing. The sample records over 50,000 clones, 75% to 90% being singletons. The specimen comprised PBMCs, sampled from a glioma patient whose treatment included an IDH1 peptide vaccine. These receptors all come from a woman aged 40 to 55 with glioma.

The rearrangement joins TRBV30 to TRBJ2-5, with a tentative D call TRBD1 (5 bases). Germline lookup yields CDR1 GTSNPN and CDR2 SVGIG (reference sequence). Trimming took off 4 bases at V and 0 bases at J, with 9 bases between the two ends. The CDR3 sequence is 13 residues long. CDR3 residues: CAWTRQYQETQYF. The CDR3 nucleotides are TGTGCCTGGACCCGACAGTACCAAGAGACCCAGTACTTC.

The genes are TRBV5-6 and TRBJ2-7; 8 nucleotides align to TRBD2. The CDR3 covers 15 residues. J gave up 3 bases and V 2 bases, and 7 bases lay outside the gene matches. Germline lookup yields CDR1 SGHDT and CDR2 YYEEEE. The DNA of the CDR3 is TGTGCCAGCAGCTTTATCGGGGGGGCCAACTACGAGCAGTACTTC. Translating it yields CASSFIGGANYEQYF.

This clone is a singleton in its sample. The genes are TRBV10-3 and TRBJ2-3; D unclear. V gave up 0 bases and J gave up 5 bases, with 6 bases separating them. CDR3 length equals 13 residues. Germline V lookup: CDR1 ENHRY, CDR2 SYGVKD. The CDR3, as DNA: TGTGCCATCAGTGAGTCGATCATAGATACGCAGTATTTT. This encodes CAISESIIDTQYF.

This clone appeared a few times. The chain employs TRBV6-1 and TRBJ1-1; the D is unclear. V was trimmed by 0 bases and J by 13 bases, leaving 0 bases between them. The CDR3 is 8 amino acids. Germline V gene lookup returns CDR1 MNHNS and CDR2 SASEGT. CDR3 DNA: TGTGCCAGCAGTGAAGCTTTCTTT. Residues: CASSEAFF.

The V and J genes are TRBV21-1 and TRBJ2-2. TRBV21-1 is a pseudogene segment. The length of the CDR3 is 17 residues. Here the CDR3 reads CASSPGQARIYTGELFF. CDR3 nucleotides: TGTGCCAGCAGCCCGGGGCAAGCCAGGATATACACCGGGGAGCTGTTTTTT.

The chain has TRBV7-2 and TRBJ2-5; D remains unclear. The CDR3 totals 15 residues. CDR1 and CDR2 from the germline V gene are SGHTA and FQGNSA. With 5 bases removed from V and 1 base from J, the gap between germline ends came to 14 bases. CDR3 amino acids: CASSRSAAAQETQYF. The CDR3 DNA reads as TGTGCCAGCAGCCGATCTGCGGCAGCCCAAGAGACCCAGTACTTC.

The gene calls are TRBV7-2 and TRBJ1-1; the D gene is possibly TRBD1 (5 bases). Germline V CDR1 and CDR2: SGHTA, FQGNSA. The V end was cut by 5 bases, the J end by 0 bases, with 16 bases between. CDR3 length equals 16 residues. The CDR3 protein is CASSPGGWGMNTEAFF. The CDR3 coding sequence is TGTGCCAGCAGCCCGGGGGGGTGGGGTATGAACACTGAAGCTTTCTTT.

The chain couples TRBV5-8 to TRBJ1-4, with TRBD1 matching 9 bases. The CDR3 has 14 residues. Looked up from germline, CDR1 is SGHTS and CDR2 is YDEGEE. Trimming removed 5 bases from V and 8 bases from J; junction bases left unmatched: 7. CDR3 DNA: TGTGCCAGCAGGGGGACAGGGCTTCAGGAAAAACTGTTTTTT. This gives the protein CASRGTGLQEKLFF.

This rearrangement joins TRBV5-1 to TRBJ2-1, with D possibly matching TRBD2 (6 bases). V was clipped by 0 bases and J by 0 bases, with 13 bases between them. The CDR3 is 17 residues long. CDR1 and CDR2 from the germline V gene are SGHRS and YFSETQ. The CDR3 spells CASSLDWGGSSYNEQFF. CDR3 DNA: TGCGCCAGCAGCTTGGACTGGGGAGGATCCTCCTACAATGAGCAGTTCTTC.

Here the CDR3 reads CASSRLSGDGYTF. Written as DNA, the CDR3 is TGTGCCAGCAGTCGTTTATCAGGGGACGGCTACACCTTC. This chain links TRBV7-8 with TRBJ1-2; a possible D gene is TRBD1 (6 bases). The CDR3 is 13 amino acids. The germline V gene has CDR1 SGHVS and CDR2 FQNEAQ. Deletions cut 6 bases from V and 8 bases from J, with 16 bases between.

The chain combines TRBV5-1 with TRBJ2-7, with TRBD1 as a possible D gene (5 bases). The germline V gene encodes CDR1 SGHRS and CDR2 YFSETQ. Trimming removed 1 base from V and 2 bases from J, with 13 bases in between. The CDR3 is 15 residues long. CDR3 DNA: TGCGCCAGCAGCTTGTCTTCGCAGGGTCCCTACGAGCAGTACTTC. The encoded protein is CASSLSSQGPYEQYF.

V is TRBV2 and J is TRBJ1-1; D perhaps matches TRBD1 (5 bases). Germline CDR1 and CDR2: SNHLY and FYNNEI. V lost 6 bases to trimming and J lost 5 bases, with 19 bases between them. CDR3 length equals 15 residues. The CDR3 sequence: CASRGTGHRGTEAFF. The CDR3 nucleotides read TGTGCCAGCAGAGGGACCGGACATCGAGGAACTGAAGCTTTCTTT.

The count of this clone is one. The V and J genes are TRBV6-6 and TRBJ1-5; D possibly corresponds to TRBD1 (6 bases). The CDR3 totals 13 residues. Germline CDR1 is MNHNY and CDR2 is SVGAGI (reference sequence). V lost 7 bases and J lost 3, with 10 bases in between. CDR3 protein: CASILGANQPQHF. CDR3 nucleotides: TGTGCCAGCATATTGGGGGCCAATCAGCCCCAGCATTTT.

The chain carries TRBV6-4 and TRBJ2-1, with TRBD2 as a possible D gene (6 bases). Trimming shortened V by 2 bases and J by 7 bases, and 9 bases separated the two germline ends. The germline V gene has CDR1 MRHNA and CDR2 SNTAGT. This CDR3 has 13 amino acids. DNA of the CDR3: TGTGCCAGCAGTGACGGGGGACTTAATGAGCAGTTCTTC. Its translation is CASSDGGLNEQFF.

The sample holds one count of this clone. The rearrangement links TRBV10-3 to TRBJ2-7; D assignment may be TRBD1 or TRBD2 (5 bases each). Germline CDR1 ENHRY, CDR2 SYGVKD. V lost 8 bases to trimming and J lost 2 bases, with 10 bases between them. This CDR3 has 12 amino acids. DNA for the CDR3: TGTGCCATCCGGGACGATACCTACGAGCAGTACTTC. Translating gives CAIRDDTYEQYF.

The chain has TRBV7-9 and TRBJ2-7; perhaps TRBD1 as D (6 bases). CDR1 and CDR2 from the germline V gene are SEHNR and FQNEAQ (reference sequence). This CDR3 is built from 14 residues. Trimming took off 1 base at V and 3 bases at J, with 10 bases between the two ends. CDR3: CASSLEGTSYEQYF. CDR3 sequence (DNA): TGTGCCAGCAGCTTAGAAGGGACAAGCTACGAGCAGTACTTC.